The 31 T cell receptor beta chains reported below all come from one sample, sequenced in a study of blood T cell repertoires in COVID-19. Some clones are missing from TCRdb's copy, which holds only in-frame ones; the method was immunoSEQ multiplex PCR. The table lists over 250,000 clones, about 80% of them singletons. The sequencing sample was made of peripheral blood. These TCRs come from a woman between 45 and 60 years old who had recovered from COVID-19.

The chain couples TRBV3-1 (or the pseudogene TRBV3-2) to TRBJ2-7, with D tentatively TRBD1 (5 bases). V was clipped by 6 bases and J by 6 bases, with 18 bases between them. The germline V gene has CDR1 LGHDT and CDR2 YNNKEL (reference sequence). The CDR3 contains 14 residues. CDR3 residues: CASSVRGLTSEQYF. CDR3 nucleotide sequence: TGTGCCAGCAGTGTAAGGGGCCTCACCTCCGAGCAGTACTTC.

V usage is TRBV4-3 and J usage is TRBJ2-5; TRBD1 matches at 7 bases. V lost 4 bases to trimming and J lost 2 bases; unmatched junction nucleotides: 7. The CDR3 consists of 15 residues. CDR1 LGHNA and CDR2 YSLEER come from the germline V gene. CDR3 region: CASSPGTARQETQYF. CDR3 coding DNA: TGCGCCAGCAGCCCCGGGACAGCCAGACAAGAGACCCAGTACTTC.

The chain couples TRBV4-1 to TRBJ2-7; TRBD1 aligns across 10 bases. Germline trimming cut 4 bases from V and 5 bases from J; bases unmatched to any gene: 8. The V gene's germline CDR1 is MGHRA and CDR2 YSYEKL. The CDR3 is 15 residues long. The CDR3 sequence is CASSRAGQGFNEQYF. The CDR3 DNA is TGCGCCAGCAGCCGCGCGGGACAGGGGTTCAACGAGCAGTACTTC.

CDR3 region: CASSPTGTGNTIYF. CDR3 coding DNA: TGTGCCAGCAGTCCGACAGGTACCGGAAACACCATATATTTT. J is TRBJ1-3 and V is TRBV27; weak D call: TRBD1 (6 bases). V was trimmed by 5 bases and J by 4 bases, leaving 12 bases between them. The germline gives CDR1 MNHEY, CDR2 SMNVEV (reference sequence). The CDR3 contains 14 residues.

The CDR3: CASSSQGTGELFF. DNA for the CDR3: TGTGCCAGCAGCTCGCAGGGGACCGGGGAGCTGTTTTTT. The chain carries TRBV11-1 and TRBJ2-2; the D gene is possibly TRBD1 (6 bases). Trimming stripped 4 bases from V and 5 bases from J, with 8 bases between. Germline V gene sequence: CDR1 SGHAT, CDR2 FQDESV (reference sequence). CDR3 length: 13 residues.

The chain is built from TRBV7-9 and TRBJ2-2; 12 nucleotides agree with TRBD2. Trimming cost V 5 bases and J 8 bases; bases outside gene matches: 9. Germline CDR1 SEHNR, CDR2 FQNEAQ (reference sequence). The CDR3 length is 16 residues. CDR3 loop: CASSPGTSGLWGELFF. The CDR3 region has the DNA TGTGCCAGCAGCCCCGGGACTAGCGGGCTCTGGGGGGAGCTGTTTTTT.

This sequence joins TRBV19 and TRBJ2-1; TRBD1 agrees at 9 bases. The CDR3 spans 17 residues. Losses at the gene ends were 5 bases for V and 0 bases for J; bases not matched to a gene: 8. Germline-derived CDR1 and CDR2 are LNHDA and SQIVND (reference sequence). CDR3 bases: TGTGCCAGTAGTTCCCCGACAGGGGGTAGCTCCTACAATGAGCAGTTCTTC. Amino acid sequence: CASSSPTGGSSYNEQFF.

V is TRBV7-2 and J is TRBJ1-4, with D possibly TRBD1 on 6 matching bases. This CDR3 region has 15 residues. Trimming removed 5 bases from V and 8 bases from J, with 18 bases in between. Germline lookup yields CDR1 SGHTA and CDR2 FQGNSA. The CDR3 is CASSEQGREGEKLFF. The CDR3 nucleotides are TGTGCCAGCAGCGAACAGGGACGCGAGGGGGAAAAACTGTTTTTT.

The chain carries TRBV4-1 and TRBJ2-3; D gene unclear. CDR1 is MGHRA, CDR2 YSYEKL, per germline. This CDR3 region has 17 residues. The V gene lost 0 bases and the J gene lost 4 bases, with 17 bases spanning the gap. CDR3 in DNA: TGCGCCAGCAGCCAAGATTTCTTCCAGGTCGTCCCAGATACGCAGTATTTT. This codes for CASSQDFFQVVPDTQYF.

This sequence joins TRBV5-4 and TRBJ2-1; maybe TRBD2 (5 bases). This CDR3 has 14 residues. The germline V gene has CDR1 SGHNT and CDR2 YYREEE (reference sequence). The V end lost 5 bases, the J end lost 8 bases, and 17 bases lay between the germline ends. The CDR3 sequence is CASRDGRGRDEQFF. The CDR3 DNA is TGTGCCAGCAGGGATGGACGGGGAAGGGATGAGCAGTTCTTC.

J is TRBJ2-7 and V is TRBV28; the match to TRBD2 covers 7 bases. V lost 6 bases, J lost 3 bases, and 11 bases stayed unmatched. Germline values: CDR1 MDHEN, CDR2 SYDVKM. The CDR3 has 15 amino acids. As DNA, the CDR3 is TGTGCCAGCAGACCGTATGGGGGAGGGATCTACGAGCAGTACTTC. Translating it yields CASRPYGGGIYEQYF.

This rearrangement joins TRBV10-2 to TRBJ2-2; D not certain. V dropped 2 bases and J dropped 9 bases, with 13 bases sitting between them. Germline V lookup: CDR1 WSHSY, CDR2 SAAADI. This CDR3 contains 14 residues. CDR3: CASSENIPVRELFF. The DNA of the CDR3 is TGCGCCAGCAGTGAGAATATTCCGGTCCGGGAGCTGTTTTTT.

The chain carries TRBV7-2 and TRBJ2-7; 7 bases map to TRBD2. The ends lost 1 base at V and 5 bases at J; junction bases unmatched: 5. The CDR3 runs to 14 residues. The V gene's germline CDR1 is SGHTA and CDR2 FQGNSA. The CDR3 region is CASSLVTSKHEQYF. DNA of the CDR3: TGTGCCAGCAGCTTAGTGACTAGCAAGCACGAGCAGTACTTC. Supplemented by reference TRBV7-2 and TRBJ2-7, the full variable domain reads GAGVSQSPSNKVTEKGKDVELRCDPISGHTALYWYRQSLGQGLEFLIYFQGNSAPDKSGLPSDRFSAERTGGSVSTLTIQRTQQEDSAVYLCASSLVTSKHEQYFGPGTRLTVT.

This clone was seen only once. V gene TRBV4-3 combines with J gene TRBJ2-1; 7 bases are shared with TRBD1. In germline, CDR1 is LGHNA, CDR2 YSLEER. J gave up 8 bases and V 4 bases, and 5 bases lay outside the gene matches. CDR3 length equals 13 residues. As DNA, the CDR3 is TGCGCCAGCAGCCGGACAGGTCTCCATGAGCAGTTCTTC. Protein sequence: CASSRTGLHEQFF.

The V call is TRBV28, the J call TRBJ2-1; D is unresolved. Per the germline V gene, CDR1 is MDHEN and CDR2 is SYDVKM. Trimming cost V 5 bases and J 9 bases, with 11 bases left between them. CDR3 length: 12 residues. The DNA of the CDR3 is TGTGCCAGCAGTCCTATGCGTGCTGAGCAGTTCTTC. This encodes CASSPMRAEQFF.

CDR3 nucleotides: TGTGCCAGCAGTTCTCTTGGCCCCGGGGAGCTGTTTTTT. Protein sequence: CASSSLGPGELFF. This chain connects TRBV6-2 or TRBV6-3 to TRBJ2-2; D is uncertain. The V and J ends lost 4 bases and 6 bases respectively, with 9 bases between them. This CDR3 has 13 amino acids. Germline loops: CDR1 MNHEY, CDR2 SVGEGT.

This clone was picked up one time. The rearrangement uses TRBV19 and TRBJ2-7; 7 nucleotides line up with TRBD2. Trimming at V came to 7 bases and at J to 4 bases, leaving 13 bases not matched to a gene. Germline V gene data show CDR1 as LNHDA and CDR2 as SQIVND (reference sequence). The CDR3 extends over 15 amino acids. The CDR3 DNA sequence: TGTGCCAGTACCCCTCGCGGGGGTTCTAATTACGAGCAGTACTTC. This translates into CASTPRGGSNYEQYF.

Only one count was recorded for this clone. The V call is TRBV24-1, the J call TRBJ2-1; 13 bases align to TRBD2. There are 18 residues in the CDR3. The V gene end was trimmed by 4 bases and the J gene end by 8 bases; junction bases not matched to a gene: 13. Looked up from germline, CDR1 is KGHDR and CDR2 is SFDVKD. CDR3 protein: CATSDPGGRLAGGHEQFF. CDR3 nucleotides: TGTGCCACCAGTGACCCCGGGGGCAGACTAGCGGGAGGTCATGAGCAGTTCTTC.

The V and J genes are TRBV14 and TRBJ1-1, with TRBD1 as a possible D gene (5 bases). The V end was cut by 5 bases, the J end by 0 bases, with 13 bases between. Germline V CDR1 and CDR2: SGHDN, FVKESK. CDR3 length equals 15 residues. This CDR3 reads CASSSQWGVNTEAFF. CDR3 in DNA: TGTGCCAGCAGCTCCCAGTGGGGGGTGAACACTGAAGCTTTCTTT. Using reference TRBV14 and TRBJ1-1 for the parts outside the CDR3, the full variable domain is EAGVTQFPSHSVIEKGQTVTLRCDPISGHDNLYWYRRVMGKEIKFLLHFVKESKQDESGMPNNRFLAERTGGTYSTLKVQPAELEDSGVYFCASSSQWGVNTEAFFGQGTRLTVV.

The chain uses TRBV28 and TRBJ1-6; D is unclear. Germline V gene data show CDR1 as MDHEN and CDR2 as SYDVKM. The V and J ends lost 2 bases and 0 bases respectively, with 11 bases between them. The CDR3 covers 17 residues. The CDR3, as DNA: TGTGCCAGCAGTTTAATAAGCGAAAGCTCCTATAATTCACCCCTCCACTTT. Translating gives CASSLISESSYNSPLHF.

The chain has TRBV18 and TRBJ1-2; a possible D gene is TRBD1 (5 bases). The germline gives CDR1 KGHSH, CDR2 LQKENI. The V gene lost 2 bases and the J gene lost 4 bases, with 8 bases spanning the gap. The CDR3 extends over 13 amino acids. DNA of the CDR3: TGTGCCAGCTCACCATCTCAGGGCTATGGCTACACCTTC. Translating it yields CASSPSQGYGYTF.

V is TRBV28 and J is TRBJ2-7, with 11 bases matching TRBD2. V lost 6 bases and J lost 0; bases outside the gene matches: 4. In germline, CDR1 is MDHEN, CDR2 SYDVKM. This CDR3 spans 15 amino acids. The CDR3 nucleotides are TGTGCCAGCAGAGCGACTAGCGGGAACTCCTACGAGCAGTACTTC. It translates to CASRATSGNSYEQYF.

V usage is TRBV6-5 and J usage is TRBJ1-6; TRBD1 agrees at 9 bases. This CDR3 has 15 amino acids. Trimming at V came to 3 bases and at J to 5 bases, leaving 2 bases not matched to a gene. Per germline, CDR1 MNHEY and CDR2 SVGAGI. CDR3 loop: CASSYRDRDNSPLHF. The CDR3 region has the DNA TGTGCCAGCAGTTATCGGGACAGGGATAATTCACCCCTCCACTTT.

This sequence joins TRBV5-4 and TRBJ2-5, with unresolved D. The CDR3 is 14 amino acids. V shed 0 bases and J shed 1 base, with 7 bases lying between them. The germline V gene has CDR1 SGHNT and CDR2 YYREEE (reference sequence). This CDR3 is CASSLGVGQETQYF. The CDR3 nucleotides are TGTGCCAGCAGCTTGGGCGTCGGCCAAGAGACCCAGTACTTC.

The chain couples TRBV20-1 to TRBJ2-3; 8 bases line up with TRBD2. The CDR3 contains 17 residues. Germline trimming cut 3 bases from V and 6 bases from J; bases unmatched to any gene: 17. CDR1 DFQATT and CDR2 SNEGSKA come from the germline V gene (reference sequence). CDR3 in amino acids: CSASNVGGGLEGDTQYF. CDR3 coding DNA: TGCAGTGCTAGTAACGTGGGCGGGGGACTAGAGGGGGATACGCAGTATTTT.

This chain links TRBV19 with TRBJ2-5, with D unclear. Trimming removed 4 bases at V and 2 bases at J, with 8 bases between. The CDR3 is 13 residues long. The germline V gene has CDR1 LNHDA and CDR2 SQIVND (reference sequence). CDR3 in DNA: TGTGCCAGTAGTAGCACAGATCAAGAGACCCAGTACTTC. Translation: CASSSTDQETQYF. The whole variable domain, filled in from reference TRBV19 and TRBJ2-5, reads DGGITQSPKYLFRKEGQNVTLSCEQNLNHDAMYWYRQDPGQGLRLIYYSQIVNDFQKGDIAEGYSVSREKKESFPLTVTSAQKNPTAFYLCASSSTDQETQYFGPGTRLLVL.

The chain joins TRBV15 to TRBJ2-5; D is perhaps TRBD2 (7 bases). This CDR3 spans 19 amino acids. Germline V gives CDR1 LNHNV, CDR2 YYDKDF (reference sequence). Trimming pared 2 bases from V and 4 bases from J, leaving 26 bases between. This CDR3 is CATSRRGGFLEPSGETQYF. The CDR3 DNA follows: TGTGCCACCAGCAGAAGGGGGGGGTTCTTGGAGCCCAGCGGAGAGACCCAGTACTTC. Full variable domain (missing parts from reference TRBV15 and TRBJ2-5): DAMVIQNPRYQVTQFGKPVTLSCSQTLNHNVMYWYQQKSSQAPKLLFHYYDKDFNNEADTPDNFQSRRPNTSFCFLDIRSPGLGDTAMYLCATSRRGGFLEPSGETQYFGPGTRLLVL.

V usage is TRBV2 and J usage is TRBJ1-6; D gene ambiguous. Per the germline V gene, CDR1 is SNHLY and CDR2 is FYNNEI. The CDR3 contains 17 residues. V was trimmed by 1 base and J by 6 bases, leaving 16 bases between them. The DNA for the CDR3 is TGTGCCAGCAGTGAAGGGGTCCCACGGTTAGCTAATTCACCCCTCCACTTT. Residues: CASSEGVPRLANSPLHF.

About this clone itself: Other DNA sequences of this sample code for an identical CDR3. This sequence joins TRBV15 and TRBJ2-1; 8 nucleotides match TRBD2. The CDR3 contains 16 residues. V lost 2 bases and J lost 4; bases outside the gene matches: 7. Germline V gene sequence: CDR1 LNHNV, CDR2 YYDKDF (reference sequence). CDR3 in amino acids: CATSRLTSGSYNEQFF. The CDR3 region has the DNA TGTGCCACCAGCAGATTAACTAGCGGCTCTTACAATGAGCAGTTCTTC.

This chain connects TRBV5-1 to TRBJ2-3; no clear D. The CDR3 length is 13 residues. Germline CDR1 and CDR2: SGHRS and YFSETQ. The V end was cut by 7 bases, the J end by 3 bases, with 12 bases between. CDR3 sequence reads: CASQETFTDTQYF. DNA of the CDR3: TGCGCCAGCCAGGAAACCTTTACAGATACGCAGTATTTT. Drawing the rest from reference TRBV5-1 and TRBJ2-3, the complete variable domain is KAGVTQTPRYLIKTRGQQVTLSCSPISGHRSVSWYQQTPGQGLQFLFEYFSETQRNKGNFPGRFSGRQFSNSRSEMNVSTLELGDSALYLCASQETFTDTQYFGPGTRLTVL.

The gene calls are TRBV28 and TRBJ1-5; 7 bases fit TRBD1. V shed 3 bases and J 2 bases; nucleotides not matched to a gene: 13. The CDR3 is 18 residues long. Germline CDR1 reads MDHEN; CDR2 reads SYDVKM. The CDR3 DNA follows: TGTGCCAGCAGTTTCCCGGGGCAGGGGGTAGTCGGCAATCAGCCCCAGCATTTT. As protein: CASSFPGQGVVGNQPQHF.